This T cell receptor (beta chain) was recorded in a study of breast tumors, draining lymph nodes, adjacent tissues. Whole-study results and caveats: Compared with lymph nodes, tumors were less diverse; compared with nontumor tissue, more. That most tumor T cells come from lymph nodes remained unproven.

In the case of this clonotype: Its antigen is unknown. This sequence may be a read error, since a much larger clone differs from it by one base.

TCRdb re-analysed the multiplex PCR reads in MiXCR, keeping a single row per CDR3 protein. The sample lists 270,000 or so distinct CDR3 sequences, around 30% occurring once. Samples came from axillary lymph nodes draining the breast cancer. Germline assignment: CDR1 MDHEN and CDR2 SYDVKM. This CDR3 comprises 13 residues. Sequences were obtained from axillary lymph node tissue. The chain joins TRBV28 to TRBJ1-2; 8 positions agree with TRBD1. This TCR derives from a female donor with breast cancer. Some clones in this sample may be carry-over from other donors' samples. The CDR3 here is CACSLVRGPGYTF. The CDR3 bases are TGTGCCTGCAGCTTGGTCAGGGGGCCCGGCTACACCTTC.